This T cell receptor beta chain was sequenced in a study of T cell responses to AZD1222 COVID-19 vaccine. Across the study: Second doses that came at about 4 or about 12 weeks were put together.

Details on this clone: Its antigen is unidentified.

Trimming took off 11 bases at V and 1 base at J, with 11 bases between the two ends. The CDR3 sequence is 12 residues long. Germline values: CDR1 LNHDA, CDR2 SQIVND (reference sequence). The protocol was immunoSEQ multiplex PCR, while the TCRdb copy is restricted to in-frame clones and leaves out a portion. Altogether 100,000 to 150,000 clones are present, 90% being singletons, with the ten largest covering around 6.9%. General study points: Variant regions that are unmutated are reportedly the target of nearly half of spike-specific TCRs. Seropositive status at baseline applied to only five or six AZD1222 recipients.

This receptor was taken from an adult in good health. V and J are TRBV19 and TRBJ1-1, with a weak D call TRBD1 (6 bases). This specimen consisted of peripheral blood, obtained on day 0 of AZD1222 vaccination. CDR3 coding DNA: TGTGCCTCAAAGGACAGGAACACTGAAGCTTTCTTT. Translation: CASKDRNTEAFF.